The entry below describes one T cell receptor (beta chain). Its antigen is still unknown. This entry comes from a study of T cell responses to AZD1222 COVID-19 vaccine. The J segment lost 10 bases and the V segment lost 0 bases, leaving 12 bases of the junction unmatched. The CDR3 has 15 amino acids. Germline CDR1 is LGHNT and CDR2 is FRNRAP. Sequenced by immunoSEQ multiplex PCR; TCRdb stores in-frame clones only, minus some. The sample shows under 85,000 clones, around 90% of them seen only once. Regarding the study as a whole: Among those given AZD1222, only five or six were seropositive at baseline. When two AZD1222 doses had been given, Spike-specific TCR breadth and depth rose. Females made up more of the donors, who were largely white British, and clonal diversity may have come out too low.

This sample comprised peripheral blood, obtained on day 0 of MenACWY control vaccination. V gene TRBV12-5 combines with J gene TRBJ2-7; 7 nucleotides agree with TRBD1. This TCR was recovered from an adult in good health. CDR3 amino acids: CASGLVLTGIPIQYF. In DNA form, the CDR3 reads TGTGCTAGTGGTTTGGTTCTGACAGGGATTCCTATCCAGTACTTC.